Presented here are 12 T cell receptor beta chains from one specimen sequenced in a study of OX40 agonist ivuxolimab in advanced cancers. Assay: immunoSEQ multiplex PCR; the TCRdb copy retains only in-frame clones and omits some. The sample has under 70,000 clones; roughly 88% are singletons. The starting material was CD4+ or CD8+ T cells sorted from blood, obtained in a trial of the OX40 agonist ivuxolimab. The receptors derive from an adult with an advanced solid tumor such as melanoma, head and neck, liver or kidney cancer.

This chain connects TRBV6-5 to TRBJ2-1, with D perhaps being TRBD1 or TRBD2 (5 bases each). The CDR3 sequence is 14 residues long. Trimming removed 5 bases at V and 7 bases at J, with 15 bases between. Germline V gene sequence: CDR1 MNHEY, CDR2 SVGAGI. Here the CDR3 reads CASSRPGPVNEQFF. DNA for the CDR3: TGTGCCAGCAGTCGACCGGGGCCTGTAAATGAGCAGTTCTTC.

The V call is TRBV5-5, the J call TRBJ1-2; 9 nucleotides match TRBD1. The CDR3 extends over 14 amino acids. Losses at the gene ends were 4 bases for V and 1 base for J; bases not matched to a gene: 2. The germline V gene has CDR1 SGHKS and CDR2 YYEKEE (reference sequence). This chain's CDR3 is CASSRGQGNYGYTF. CDR3 DNA sequence: TGTGCCAGCAGCCGGGGACAGGGTAACTATGGCTACACCTTC.

The V call is TRBV5-4, the J call TRBJ2-7, with 9 bases aligning to TRBD1. The length of the CDR3 is 15 residues. After removal of 0 bases from V and 5 bases from J, the junction contained 6 bases not matched to a gene. Germline CDR1 SGHNT, CDR2 YYREEE (reference sequence). The CDR3 spells CASSLGGTGRNEQYF. The CDR3 bases are TGTGCCAGCAGCTTGGGCGGGACAGGGAGAAACGAGCAGTACTTC.

CDR3 region: CASSLDYEQYF. The CDR3 DNA is TGTGCCAGCAGTTTGGACTACGAGCAGTACTTC. The rearrangement joins TRBV28 to TRBJ2-7; D uncertain. Germline V gene lookup returns CDR1 MDHEN and CDR2 SYDVKM. The V gene lost 3 bases and the J gene lost 3 bases, with 3 bases spanning the gap. This CDR3 has 11 amino acids.

The sample holds one count of this clone. The V and J genes are TRBV2 and TRBJ1-2; a weak D match, TRBD1 (6 bases). The CDR3 is 13 amino acids. The ends were cut back, 5 bases at V and 3 bases at J, with 10 bases in the middle. From germline, CDR1 is SNHLY and CDR2 FYNNEI. CDR3 nucleotides: TGTGCCAGCAGTCCACAGGGCTACTATGGCTACACCTTC. Residues: CASSPQGYYGYTF.

This clone was seen a handful of times. Here the CDR3 DNA reads TGTGCCAGCAGCTACAGCGCTTATGGCTACACCTTC. Translating gives CASSYSAYGYTF. This chain joins TRBV6-1 and TRBJ1-2, with D hard to call. Trimming shortened V by 6 bases and J by 5 bases, and 10 bases separated the two germline ends. Germline CDR1 and CDR2: MNHNS and SASEGT. The CDR3 consists of 12 residues.

V is TRBV7-9 and J is TRBJ2-7, with D perhaps matching TRBD1 (6 bases). This CDR3 comprises 14 residues. Trimming left V 5 bases short and J 3 bases short, with 14 bases between. CDR1 is SEHNR and CDR2 is FQNEAQ in the germline V gene (reference sequence). Here the CDR3 DNA reads TGTGCCAGCAGCAAAGGACAGCTAAGCTACGAGCAGTACTTC. Its translation is CASSKGQLSYEQYF.

The chain joins TRBV7-8 to TRBJ2-3; TRBD1 might be the D (6 bases). The CDR3 contains 12 residues. CDR1 SGHVS and CDR2 FQNEAQ come from the germline V gene. V gave up 6 bases and J gave up 6 bases, with 10 bases separating them. CDR3 nucleotide sequence: TGTGCCAGCAGTGGGCAGGGGGATACGCAGTATTTT. Translated: CASSGQGDTQYF.

V gene TRBV10-3 combines with J gene TRBJ2-3; TRBD2 matches 11 bases. There are 15 residues in the CDR3. Trimming took 4 bases from V and 6 from J; bases not matched to a gene: 6. Germline values: CDR1 ENHRY, CDR2 SYGVKD. The CDR3 DNA reads TGTGCCATCAGTGGGGTAGCGGGAGGGAGGGATACGCAGTATTTT. Encoded protein: CAISGVAGGRDTQYF.

V and J are TRBV5-1 and TRBJ1-1, with 8 bases that match TRBD1. This CDR3 contains 13 residues. Trimming took 7 bases from V and 3 from J; bases not matched to a gene: 5. The germline V gene has CDR1 SGHRS and CDR2 YFSETQ. CDR3 sequence (DNA): TGCGCCAGCGGACAGGGCTGGGACACTGAAGCTTTCTTT. This translates into CASGQGWDTEAFF. Looking up the rest from reference TRBV5-1 and TRBJ1-1 gives the full variable domain: KAGVTQTPRYLIKTRGQQVTLSCSPISGHRSVSWYQQTPGQGLQFLFEYFSETQRNKGNFPGRFSGRQFSNSRSEMNVSTLELGDSALYLCASGQGWDTEAFFGQGTRLTVV.

The chain joins TRBV18 to TRBJ1-2; D ambiguous. Trimming took off 1 base at V and 4 bases at J, with 13 bases between the two ends. The germline gives CDR1 KGHSH, CDR2 LQKENI. The CDR3 is 15 residues long. The CDR3 DNA reads TGTGCCAGCTCACCACAGCAACTCGACGTCTATGGCTACACCTTC. It yields the protein CASSPQQLDVYGYTF.

The rearrangement uses TRBV11-2 and TRBJ2-3; D is undetermined. In germline, CDR1 is SGHAT, CDR2 FQNNGV. V was shortened by 0 bases and J by 4 bases, with 5 bases between the two germline ends. The CDR3 totals 13 residues. CDR3 nucleotides: TGTGCCAGCAGCTTAGAAATGGCAGATACGCAGTATTTT. Its translation: CASSLEMADTQYF.